The 29 T cell receptor beta chains given below trace back to one sample, sequenced in a study of regulatory T cells in long-lasting Graves disease. Time point given: newly diagnosed GD, antithyroid drugs for less than 3 months. The TCR library was made from RNA that had been extracted from PBMCs in TRIzol. CDR3 regions were amplified by Arm-PCR using iRepertoire HTBI primers to build TCR beta libraries. TCRdb independently ran MiXCR on the multiplex PCR reads; one entry per CDR3 protein. The sample yields a few hundred thousand distinct CDR3 sequences, about 15% seen once. The sample was also reused in another study, on T cells in Graves' hyperthyroidism and ophthalmopathy.

Sequencing was performed on peripheral blood mononuclear cells (PBMCs), taken at new diagnosis, from a patient treated with antithyroid drugs. All receptors come from a woman younger than 35 with Graves disease.

In the case of this clonotype: This probably arose from a read error, given a far larger clone one base away. The V gene is TRBV24-1, the J gene TRBJ2-5; D unclear. The germline gives CDR1 KGHDR, CDR2 SFDVKD. V lost 3 bases, J lost 11 bases, and 18 bases lay in between. The CDR3 totals 14 residues. The DNA for the CDR3 is TGTGCCACCAGTGATCCCTTAGCCGCCAATGAGCAGTACTTC. Translated, it gives CATSDPLAANEQYF.

The table lists this clonotype with a few counts. This may stem from a read error, because a much larger clone lies one nucleotide away. The V call is TRBV29-1, the J call TRBJ2-1; perhaps TRBD1 as D (6 bases). V was trimmed by 8 bases and J by 7 bases, leaving 21 bases between them. Germline loops: CDR1 SQVTM, CDR2 ANQGSEA. CDR3 length equals 14 residues. CDR3 sequence (DNA): TGCAGCAGATTTTGGGCTGGGGGCGAAAATGAGCAGTTCTTC. It yields the protein CSRFWAGGENEQFF.

V gene TRBV5-6 combines with J gene TRBJ2-2; TRBD1 matches at 9 bases. V dropped 4 bases and J dropped 7; count of bases not matched to a gene: 5. CDR1 is SGHDT, CDR2 YYEEEE, per germline. The CDR3 extends over 14 amino acids. The CDR3 loop is CASSKDRGVGELFF. In DNA, the CDR3 is TGTGCCAGCAGCAAGGACAGGGGTGTCGGGGAGCTGTTTTTT.

This clonotype was seen at least ten times. The rearrangement joins TRBV11-3 to TRBJ2-7; D not resolved. The V end was cut by 7 bases, the J end by 5 bases, with 21 bases between. Germline assignment: CDR1 SGHNT and CDR2 YENEEA. The CDR3 has 15 amino acids. CDR3 in amino acids: CASTMGLGVRNEQYF. DNA for the CDR3: TGTGCCAGCACCATGGGGTTAGGAGTTCGGAACGAGCAGTACTTC.

The chain uses TRBV6-1 and TRBJ2-1; D unclear. Germline V gene lookup returns CDR1 MNHNS and CDR2 SASEGT. This CDR3 contains 15 residues. V lost 5 bases, J lost 0 bases, and 11 bases lay in between. In DNA, the CDR3 is TGTGCCAGCAGTCCGGGTGTCCGCTCCTACAATGAGCAGTTCTTC. Translating gives CASSPGVRSYNEQFF.

This clonotype was seen a few times. The V gene is TRBV11-2, the J gene TRBJ2-1, with TRBD1 as a possible D gene (5 bases). Trimming stripped 5 bases from V and 5 bases from J, with 19 bases between. The germline V gene has CDR1 SGHAT and CDR2 FQNNGV. This CDR3 region has 16 residues. The chain's CDR3 is CASSALDSPSNNEQFF. As DNA, the CDR3 is TGTGCCAGCAGCGCGCTTGACAGCCCTTCAAACAATGAGCAGTTCTTC.

This clonotype was seen a handful of times. This sequence joins TRBV20-1 and TRBJ1-5, with no clear D. Germline V lookup: CDR1 DFQATT, CDR2 SNEGSKA (reference sequence). The CDR3 is 17 amino acids. Trimming stripped 0 bases from V and 4 bases from J, with 19 bases between. Here the CDR3 reads CSARDGRRNGVNQPQHF. Here the CDR3 DNA reads TGCAGTGCTAGAGATGGACGCCGGAATGGGGTTAATCAGCCCCAGCATTTT.

This clonotype was counted at least ten times. The J gene is TRBJ2-1, the V gene TRBV20-1; D gene uncertain. This CDR3 is built from 13 residues. The V end was cut by 4 bases, the J end by 0 bases, with 7 bases between. CDR1 is DFQATT, CDR2 SNEGSKA, per germline (reference sequence). The CDR3: CSAIPPSYNEQFF. As DNA, the CDR3 is TGCAGTGCTATCCCCCCCTCCTACAATGAGCAGTTCTTC.

This clonotype was counted many times. The gene calls are TRBV12-3 or TRBV12-4 and TRBJ1-2, with TRBD1 identical over 8 bases. This CDR3 is built from 15 residues. Trimming removed 6 bases from V and 4 bases from J; junction bases left unmatched: 10. DNA of the CDR3: TGTGCCAGCAGCCAGACCTCAGGGGGCGGCTATGGCTACACCTTC. As protein: CASSQTSGGGYGYTF.

The table lists this clonotype with many counts. The V call is TRBV11-3, the J call TRBJ1-1; D is unclear. With 3 bases removed from V and 1 base from J, the gap between germline ends came to 3 bases. Germline values: CDR1 SGHNT, CDR2 YENEEA. The CDR3 runs 12 residues. CDR3 residues: CASSFWNTEAFF. DNA of the CDR3: TGTGCCAGCAGCTTCTGGAACACTGAAGCTTTCTTT.

This clonotype was detected ten times or more. The V gene is TRBV30, the J gene TRBJ2-3, with unresolved D. Germline V gives CDR1 GTSNPN, CDR2 SVGIG (reference sequence). There are 11 residues in the CDR3. V was pared by 1 base and J by 6 bases, with 5 bases between. DNA for the CDR3: TGTGCCTGGAGTGCTAAGGATACGCAGTATTTT. It encodes CAWSAKDTQYF.

This clonotype occurred many times. The chain combines TRBV14 with TRBJ2-7; 8 nucleotides match TRBD1. J gave up 3 bases and V 6 bases, and 4 bases lay outside the gene matches. Germline V CDR1 and CDR2: SGHDN, FVKESK. CDR3 size: 13 residues. The CDR3, as DNA: TGTGCCAGCAGAACCGACAGGGGCTACGAGCAGTACTTC. Translated, it gives CASRTDRGYEQYF.

This clonotype has a count of ten or more. The gene calls are TRBV28 and TRBJ2-7, with 10 bases identical to TRBD2. The V segment lost 6 bases and the J segment 4 bases; nucleotides outside the gene matches: 12. Per the germline V gene, CDR1 is MDHEN and CDR2 is SYDVKM. The CDR3 extends over 16 amino acids. Here the CDR3 DNA reads TGTGCCAGCAGCAGGACCACCGGGACTAGCGTTTACGAGCAGTACTTC. It encodes CASSRTTGTSVYEQYF.

This clonotype was seen ten or more times. The chain combines TRBV27 with TRBJ2-7; D gene unclear. The CDR3 length is 12 residues. Germline CDR1 and CDR2: MNHEY and SMNVEV (reference sequence). Trimming removed 5 bases at V and 2 bases at J, with 7 bases between. The DNA of the CDR3 is TGTGCCAGCAGTACTAACCCCTACGAGCAGTACTTC. The encoded protein is CASSTNPYEQYF.

This clonotype was seen a few times. V usage is TRBV29-1 and J usage is TRBJ2-7; D is possibly TRBD1 (6 bases). The germline gives CDR1 SQVTM, CDR2 ANQGSEA. Trimming removed 4 bases from V and 2 bases from J, with 18 bases in between. The CDR3 consists of 15 residues. As DNA, the CDR3 is TGCAGCGTTGTGGGTTTCGGCAGGGGTCCCTACGAGCAGTACTTC. Encoded protein: CSVVGFGRGPYEQYF.

The V and J genes are TRBV29-1 and TRBJ2-7, with unresolved D. Trimming shortened V by 0 bases and J by 1 base, and 7 bases separated the two germline ends. The CDR3 runs 13 residues. The germline V gene encodes CDR1 SQVTM and CDR2 ANQGSEA. This CDR3 is CSVEDPRSYEQYF. The CDR3 coding sequence is TGCAGCGTTGAAGATCCCAGATCCTACGAGCAGTACTTC.

In its sample, this clonotype was seen a few times. The chain carries TRBV6-1 and TRBJ2-2, with no clear D. V was shortened by 6 bases and J by 4 bases, with 9 bases between the two germline ends. CDR1 MNHNS and CDR2 SASEGT come from the germline V gene. The CDR3 covers 13 residues. The CDR3: CASRSRGTGELFF. CDR3 coding DNA: TGTGCCAGCAGGAGTCGCGGCACCGGGGAGCTGTTTTTT.

Only a few counts were recorded for this clonotype. This may stem from a read error, because a much larger clone lies one nucleotide away. V is TRBV7-2 and J is TRBJ2-1; D may be TRBD1 or TRBD2 (6 bases each). Trimming took 3 bases from V and 5 from J, leaving 14 bases between them. This CDR3 contains 15 residues. Germline V lookup: CDR1 SGHTA, CDR2 FQGNSA. Here the CDR3 reads CASSLGGSSNNEQFF. The CDR3 DNA reads TGTGCCAGCAGCTTGGGGGGCTCCTCGAACAATGAGCAGTTCTTC.

This sequence joins TRBV6-2 or TRBV6-3 and TRBJ1-1; D remains unclear. CDR3 length: 13 residues. The ends were cut back, 7 bases at V and 0 bases at J, with 9 bases in the middle. Germline V lookup: CDR1 MNHEY, CDR2 SVGEGT. The CDR3 nucleotides are TGTGCCAGCACTCCAATATTGAACACTGAAGCTTTCTTT. Protein product: CASTPILNTEAFF.

There are many counts of this clonotype. The V gene is TRBV28, the J gene TRBJ1-1, with D possibly matching TRBD1 (6 bases). There are 17 residues in the CDR3. The V end was cut by 5 bases, the J end by 7 bases, with 26 bases between. In germline, CDR1 is MDHEN, CDR2 SYDVKM. CDR3 coding DNA: TGTGCCAGCAGTCCCTATGACCTTGGGCAGGGGCGAAGTGAAGCTTTCTTT. As protein: CASSPYDLGQGRSEAFF.

This clonotype occurred many times. The J gene is TRBJ1-1, the V gene TRBV20-1; D gene uncertain. Germline V gives CDR1 DFQATT, CDR2 SNEGSKA (reference sequence). There are 11 residues in the CDR3. V lost 1 base, J lost 10 bases, and 10 bases lay in between. The CDR3 loop reads CSARAASGAFF. For the CDR3, the DNA is TGCAGTGCTAGAGCGGCCAGTGGAGCTTTCTTT.

This chain links TRBV5-1 with TRBJ2-3; TRBD1 agrees at 8 bases. The junction had 4 bases not matched to a gene; V was cut back by 0 bases and J by 4 bases. Germline lookup yields CDR1 SGHRS and CDR2 YFSETQ. The CDR3 has 15 residues. This CDR3 is CASSLAGQGADTQYF. CDR3 DNA sequence: TGCGCCAGCAGCTTGGCCGGACAGGGTGCAGATACGCAGTATTTT. Full variable domain (rest looked up from reference TRBV5-1 and TRBJ2-3): KAGVTQTPRYLIKTRGQQVTLSCSPISGHRSVSWYQQTPGQGLQFLFEYFSETQRNKGNFPGRFSGRQFSNSRSEMNVSTLELGDSALYLCASSLAGQGADTQYFGPGTRLTVL.

This clonotype has a count of ten or more. The rearrangement joins TRBV12-3 or TRBV12-4 to TRBJ2-3, with 8 bases matching TRBD2. J was trimmed by 4 bases and V by 6 bases; bases with no gene match: 12. CDR3 length: 16 residues. Written as DNA, the CDR3 is TGTGCCAGCAGAATCCTCCGAGCGGGAGTCTCAGATACGCAGTATTTT. Translated, it gives CASRILRAGVSDTQYF.

This clonotype showed up many times. The chain has TRBV30 and TRBJ1-1, with D possibly TRBD1 on 5 matching bases. Trimming removed 5 bases from V and 1 base from J, with 8 bases in between. The CDR3 consists of 12 residues. In germline, CDR1 is GTSNPN, CDR2 SVGIG (reference sequence). The CDR3 spells CAWGGSNTEAFF. CDR3 nucleotides: TGTGCCTGGGGGGGATCGAACACTGAAGCTTTCTTT.

This clonotype occurred a few times. J is TRBJ2-7 and V is TRBV24-1, with a tentative D call TRBD1 (6 bases). Per germline, CDR1 KGHDR and CDR2 SFDVKD. The CDR3 is made up of 15 amino acids. The ends were cut back, 2 bases at V and 5 bases at J, with 15 bases in the middle. CDR3 DNA sequence: TGTGCCACCAGTGATTCACAGGGAAGAGGGGACGAGCAGTACTTC. Encoded protein: CATSDSQGRGDEQYF.

The gene calls are TRBV7-9 and TRBJ2-1; 14 bases are shared with TRBD2. Germline CDR1 and CDR2: SEHNR and FQNEAQ (reference sequence). After removal of 4 bases from V and 2 bases from J, the junction contained 10 bases not matched to a gene. There are 19 residues in the CDR3. CDR3 sequence (DNA): TGTGCCAGCAGCTCCCTCGGGACTAGCGGGAGCAATACCTACAATGAGCAGTTCTTC. Amino acid sequence: CASSSLGTSGSNTYNEQFF.

This clonotype appeared many times. The CDR3 here is CASSPPLAGPYEQYF. CDR3 nucleotide sequence: TGTGCCAGCAGCCCTCCCCTAGCGGGGCCCTACGAGCAGTACTTC. The chain uses TRBV3-1 and TRBJ2-7; 9 nucleotides align to TRBD2. Germline V gene sequence: CDR1 LGHDT, CDR2 YNNKEL (reference sequence). Trimming at V came to 4 bases and at J to 2 bases, leaving 6 bases not matched to a gene. The CDR3 consists of 15 residues.

This clonotype was detected only a few times. The chain links TRBV20-1 to TRBJ2-3; 12 nucleotides line up with TRBD2. The ends lost 4 bases at V and 7 bases at J; junction bases unmatched: 9. CDR1 is DFQATT, CDR2 SNEGSKA, per germline (reference sequence). The CDR3 length is 15 residues. The CDR3 protein is CSAMWLAGGPNTQYF. CDR3 DNA sequence: TGCAGTGCTATGTGGCTAGCGGGAGGGCCAAATACGCAGTATTTT.

The chain links TRBV7-9 to TRBJ1-6; TRBD1 aligns across 7 bases. This CDR3 contains 16 residues. The trim removed 1 base at V and 7 bases at J, leaving 7 bases unmatched. Germline CDR1 is SEHNR and CDR2 is FQNEAQ (reference sequence). The CDR3 DNA is TGTGCCAGCAGCTTAGTTGCTGGGACAGCGAATTCACCCCTCCACTTT. This codes for CASSLVAGTANSPLHF. Together with reference TRBV7-9 and TRBJ1-6, the CDR3 gives the full variable domain: DTGVSQNPRHKITKRGQNVTFRCDPISEHNRLYWYRQTLGQGPEFLTYFQNEAQLEKSRLLSDRFSAERPKGSFSTLEIQRTEQGDSAMYLCASSLVAGTANSPLHFGNGTRLTVT.